A selection of T cell receptor beta chains follows, all from one sample in a study of CD8 T cells in Susac syndrome. TCRdb fed the immunoSEQ multiplex PCR reads into MiXCR, producing one record per CDR3 protein. The table has some 130,000 distinct CDR3 sequences, roughly 94% seen once. Sequenced sample: CD8+ T cells from PBMCs. The receptors were gathered from a human donor with Susac syndrome. Each CDR3 is given with its conserved first and last residue.

j_call: TRBJ2-3
v_call: TRBV27
cdr3_aa: CASSFDPITDTQYF

j_call: TRBJ2-1
v_call: TRBV15
cdr3_aa: CATTPGTSGFESYNEQFF

j_call: TRBJ1-2
v_call: TRBV9
cdr3_aa: CASSVEGQGAGYTF

j_call: TRBJ2-7
v_call: TRBV7-9
cdr3_aa: CASSLTGLWTVYEQYF

j_call: TRBJ2-1
v_call: TRBV27
cdr3_aa: CASSFGTSGSNEQFF

j_call: TRBJ2-3
v_call: TRBV12-3/TRBV12-4
cdr3_aa: CASSLFSNTDTQYF

j_call: TRBJ1-5
v_call: TRBV6-2/TRBV6-3
cdr3_aa: CASSFAYRGPNQPQHF

j_call: TRBJ1-2
v_call: TRBV4-1
cdr3_aa: CASSPPDSANYGYTF

j_call: TRBJ1-5
v_call: TRBV27
cdr3_aa: CASSFTGNQPQHF

j_call: TRBJ1-5
v_call: TRBV6-5
cdr3_aa: CASSYDRAGNQPQHF

j_call: TRBJ1-1
v_call: TRBV10-3
cdr3_aa: CAIREGNEAFF

j_call: TRBJ2-5
v_call: TRBV4-1
cdr3_aa: CASSQRSGKYQETQYF

j_call: TRBJ1-1
v_call: TRBV6-2/TRBV6-3
cdr3_aa: CASSTGAANTEAFF

j_call: TRBJ2-3
v_call: TRBV9
cdr3_aa: CASSHSDTQYF

j_call: TRBJ2-3
v_call: TRBV4-2
cdr3_aa: CASSQGGTQYF

j_call: TRBJ2-1
v_call: TRBV15
cdr3_aa: CATSRDLSYNEQFF

j_call: TRBJ2-3
v_call: TRBV5-6
cdr3_aa: CASSFPGQGETDTQYF

j_call: TRBJ2-1
v_call: TRBV18
cdr3_aa: CASSPTDEQFF

j_call: TRBJ2-5
v_call: TRBV6-2/TRBV6-3
cdr3_aa: CASSLGGGRQETQYF

j_call: TRBJ2-1
v_call: TRBV27
cdr3_aa: CASSLGAPLFNEQFF

j_call: TRBJ2-3
v_call: TRBV12-3/TRBV12-4
cdr3_aa: CASSFGGGDTQYF

j_call: TRBJ2-1
v_call: TRBV27
cdr3_aa: CASSSGTVYNEQFF

j_call: TRBJ2-1
v_call: TRBV5-1
cdr3_aa: CASSTRVVRESRSEQFF

j_call: TRBJ2-7
v_call: TRBV7-8
cdr3_aa: CASSMTSGSLDEQYF

j_call: TRBJ2-5
v_call: TRBV28
cdr3_aa: CASSFGRVVTGERETQYF

j_call: TRBJ2-2
v_call: TRBV29-1
cdr3_aa: CSVEAAGVGGELFF

j_call: TRBJ2-3
v_call: TRBV11-2
cdr3_aa: CASSSNPGHRRQGSTDTQYF

j_call: TRBJ2-2
v_call: TRBV19
cdr3_aa: CASSMGLAGAMRTGELFF

j_call: TRBJ1-1
v_call: TRBV19
cdr3_aa: CASRPPGPNTEAFF

j_call: TRBJ1-2
v_call: TRBV11-3
cdr3_aa: CASSLDRTGANYGYTF

j_call: TRBJ2-7
v_call: TRBV29-1
cdr3_aa: CSVDGTSGSYEQYF

j_call: TRBJ2-5
v_call: TRBV6-1
cdr3_aa: CASSPLMGDVGETQYF

j_call: TRBJ2-7
v_call: TRBV28
cdr3_aa: CASSLGARVHEQYF

j_call: TRBJ2-5
v_call: TRBV7-8
cdr3_aa: CASSLGGDPETQYF

j_call: TRBJ2-7
v_call: TRBV6-1
cdr3_aa: CASSDLRYEQYF

j_call: TRBJ2-4
v_call: TRBV28
cdr3_aa: CASSPTGLEINIQYF

j_call: TRBJ2-1
v_call: TRBV13
cdr3_aa: CASSHTTQPKPAGSTYNEQFF

j_call: TRBJ1-5
v_call: TRBV24-1
cdr3_aa: CATSDRDRGRHNQPQHF

j_call: TRBJ2-2
v_call: TRBV5-1
cdr3_aa: CASSTPDTDTGELFF

j_call: TRBJ1-1
v_call: TRBV11-2
cdr3_aa: CASSSELNTEAFF

j_call: TRBJ2-2
v_call: TRBV6-5
cdr3_aa: CASSYATGTGELFF

j_call: TRBJ2-1
v_call: TRBV6-1
cdr3_aa: CASISANEQFF

j_call: TRBJ2-7
v_call: TRBV5-6
cdr3_aa: CASSRGLAGVYEQYF

j_call: TRBJ1-2
v_call: TRBV25-1
cdr3_aa: CASSEYSHGYTF

j_call: TRBJ2-7
v_call: TRBV28
cdr3_aa: CASSFEYEQYF

j_call: TRBJ2-7
v_call: TRBV19
cdr3_aa: CASSMPLGTRSYEQYF

j_call: TRBJ2-1
v_call: TRBV24-1
cdr3_aa: CATSGGLADYNEQFF

j_call: TRBJ1-2
v_call: TRBV4-1
cdr3_aa: CASSPWTGGRSGYTF

j_call: TRBJ1-1
v_call: TRBV27
cdr3_aa: CASSFGLAGLGRDTEAFF

j_call: TRBJ2-1
v_call: TRBV12-3/TRBV12-4
cdr3_aa: CASRTLSNEQFF

j_call: TRBJ2-1
v_call: TRBV3-1
cdr3_aa: CASSQKRRTSGSYNEQFF

j_call: TRBJ2-7
v_call: TRBV7-9
cdr3_aa: CASSPTLSSGYEQYF

j_call: TRBJ2-5
v_call: TRBV3-1
cdr3_aa: CASSQGHGSDLQETQYF

j_call: TRBJ2-1
v_call: TRBV15
cdr3_aa: CATSRDRTSGSYNEQFF

j_call: TRBJ2-2
v_call: TRBV9
cdr3_aa: CASSPGRWSTGELFF

j_call: TRBJ1-2
v_call: TRBV5-1
cdr3_aa: CASSLEDETYGYTF

j_call: TRBJ1-2
v_call: TRBV27
cdr3_aa: CASTSTGGAFGYTF

j_call: TRBJ2-2
v_call: TRBV2
cdr3_aa: CASTPGGTGELFF

j_call: TRBJ2-3
v_call: TRBV6-6
cdr3_aa: CASGLAGDGTDTQYF

j_call: TRBJ2-7
v_call: TRBV20-1
cdr3_aa: CSATGLAVYEQYF